Listed here is a single T cell receptor beta chain. This clonotype was found a few times. The specificity of this receptor is unknown. There are no base qualities to consult, and no much larger clone falls within one base. The data originate from a study of response to subunit inactivated influenza vaccine (dated by TCRdb to the late 2010s). Regarding the research as a whole: Deep quantitative profiling of the T cell receptor repertoire was used in the study to follow responses to a trivalent subunit inactivated influenza vaccine.

Paper-wide results and their limitations: According to the authors, only a limited number of new T cells may be recruited by each seasonal influenza vaccination.

The library was obtained by RT-PCR. These reads were obtained on an Illumina HiSeq 2500. TCRdb's own reprocessing of the public reads used fastp at Q25 and MiXCR and kept productive beta chains. Each CDR3 protein appears once, grouped with its most common genes and DNA. Within this sample are 600,000 to 700,000 distinct CDR3 sequences, with 14% of them counted one time only. Together, the top ten hold approximately 7.6% of the sample. The CDR3 has 14 amino acids, counting the end cysteine and phenylalanine. The entry retains the CDR3 DNA only, 42 bases that are in frame from base 1. Trimming leaves V shorter by 5 bases and J shorter by 2 bases, with the junction holding 3 bases beyond the gene matches.

Sequencing used PBMCs from blood, obtained around 15 days before vaccination. The chain links TRBV12-3 or TRBV12-4 with TRBJ1-3; 7 central bases correspond to TRBD1. This TCR was sampled from a man aged 50 to 59 who received an inactivated influenza vaccine. Donor details come from another sample of the same person, matched by shared clones. The DNA is TGTGCCAGCAGTGGGCAGGGGGCTGGAAACACCATATATTTT. Its protein reads: CASSGQGAGNTIYF.